This TCR beta chain was captured in a study of PD-1 blockade in classical Hodgkin lymphoma. Germline V gives CDR1 MRHNA, CDR2 SNTAGT. The CDR3 contains 17 residues. Germline trimming cut 6 bases from V and 8 bases from J; bases unmatched to any gene: 14. Relapse after autologous stem cell transplantation occurred in every patient, and brentuximab vedotin exposure varied. The assay was immunoSEQ multiplex PCR, and TCRdb's table has in-frame clones only and misses some. The table has roughly 41,000 clones, about 91% seen once. The chain uses TRBV6-4 and TRBJ2-1; 12 bases map to TRBD2. This receptor was taken from a human donor with classical Hodgkin lymphoma. Sequenced material: peripheral blood mononuclear cells (PBMCs), taken before the second cycle of nivolumab. For the CDR3, the DNA is TGTGCCAGCAGCCCCGAAGGGCTAGCGGGAGGGTTATATGAGCAGTTCTTC. Its translation: CASSPEGLAGGLYEQFF.